This T cell receptor (beta chain) was observed in a study of cytomegalovirus exposure and HLA in healthy donors. Whole-study context: Unique TCR beta sequences numbering about 100 million came from 150 million to 200 million T cells in an earlier analysis.

13 Jbeta primers and 60 Vbeta primers were used for the PCR. Some clones are missing from TCRdb's copy, which holds only in-frame ones; the method was immunoSEQ multiplex PCR. The data contain about 110,000 clones, 76% of them singletons. This CDR3 has 14 amino acids. V was shortened by 8 bases and J by 3 bases, with 17 bases between the two germline ends. CDR1 and CDR2 (germline): SEHNR, FQNEAQ (reference sequence). Sample: PBMCs. This TCR came from a man aged 25-45 years in good health and CMV-seropositive. The V and J genes are TRBV7-9 and TRBJ2-7; tentative D call: TRBD1 (6 bases). In DNA form, the CDR3 reads TGTGCCAGCTCAACGACCCCAGGGGACTACGAGCAGTACTTC. As protein: CASSTTPGDYEQYF.